These 27 T cell receptor beta chains originate from one sample sequenced in a study of T cell repertoires in cytomegalovirus infection. TCRdb redid the calling of the reads with MiXCR, one entry per CDR3 protein. The table includes approximately 180,000 distinct CDR3 sequences, about 20% detected once. Source material: PBMCs. The receptor source for this set is a human donor in good health (CMV status not recorded). Some clones in this sample may be carry-over from other donors' samples.

This chain joins TRBV2 and TRBJ2-3, with D perhaps matching TRBD2 (5 bases). Germline CDR1 SNHLY, CDR2 FYNNEI. V was trimmed by 6 bases and J by 4 bases, leaving 20 bases between them. This CDR3 region has 16 residues. CDR3 in amino acids: CASSELLIHGADTQYF. The CDR3 nucleotides read TGTGCCAGCAGCGAACTTCTTATCCACGGGGCAGATACGCAGTATTTT.

There are a few counts of this clonotype. The chain employs TRBV7-9 and TRBJ1-4; D is unclear. The germline V gene has CDR1 SEHNR and CDR2 FQNEAQ (reference sequence). Trimming left V 5 bases short and J 8 bases short, with 9 bases between. This CDR3 has 12 residues. The CDR3 sequence: CASSRPQEKLFF. DNA of the CDR3: TGTGCCAGCAGCCGACCACAGGAAAAACTGTTTTTT.

The V call is TRBV9, the J call TRBJ1-6, with D uncertain. CDR1 SGDLS and CDR2 YYNGEE come from the germline V gene. Trimming stripped 3 bases from V and 7 bases from J, with 5 bases between. CDR3 size: 12 residues. CDR3 residues: CASSEKNSPLHF. CDR3 sequence (DNA): TGTGCCAGCAGCGAAAAGAATTCACCCCTCCACTTT.

V gene TRBV14 combines with J gene TRBJ2-4; D gene uncertain. V was pared by 0 bases and J by 0 bases, with 12 bases between. Germline lookup yields CDR1 SGHDN and CDR2 FVKESK. CDR3 length equals 17 residues. The CDR3 protein is CASSQDPPRGAKNIQYF. For the CDR3, the DNA is TGTGCCAGCAGCCAAGATCCCCCTCGAGGAGCCAAAAACATTCAGTACTTC.

This clonotype was observed a few times. This rearrangement joins TRBV7-2 to TRBJ2-7; TRBD1 matches 9 bases. The V gene end was trimmed by 6 bases and the J gene end by 2 bases; junction bases not matched to a gene: 11. This CDR3 comprises 16 residues. Germline CDR1 is SGHTA and CDR2 is FQGNSA. CDR3 residues: CASRLLPGTGTYEQYF. The CDR3 DNA sequence: TGTGCCAGCAGATTACTCCCCGGGACAGGGACCTACGAGCAGTACTTC.

The table lists this clonotype with a few counts. The chain employs TRBV19 and TRBJ2-4; 8 nucleotides agree with TRBD2. Germline CDR1 reads LNHDA; CDR2 reads SQIVND (reference sequence). Trimming took 5 bases from V and 1 from J; bases not matched to a gene: 7. There are 16 residues in the CDR3. The CDR3 DNA reads as TGTGCCAGTAGTGTCAGCGGGGGAGTCGCCAAAAACATTCAGTACTTC. It codes for CASSVSGGVAKNIQYF.

The V gene is TRBV5-1, the J gene TRBJ2-2; D may be TRBD1 (5 bases). V was shortened by 4 bases and J by 1 base, with 8 bases between the two germline ends. The CDR3 extends over 14 amino acids. Germline V gene lookup returns CDR1 SGHRS and CDR2 YFSETQ. CDR3 coding DNA: TGCGCCAGCAGCGTCGACAGGAACACCGGGGAGCTGTTTTTT. This encodes CASSVDRNTGELFF.

This chain connects TRBV7-9 to TRBJ2-2; TRBD2 is a possible D gene (5 bases). This CDR3 comprises 15 residues. Germline CDR1 SEHNR, CDR2 FQNEAQ (reference sequence). The V end lost 3 bases, the J end lost 2 bases, and 10 bases lay between the germline ends. The CDR3 DNA sequence: TGTGCCAGCAGCTTCAGGAGGCCCAACACCGGGGAGCTGTTTTTT. This gives the protein CASSFRRPNTGELFF.

This chain connects TRBV7-2 to TRBJ2-5; 7 bases align to TRBD2. V was clipped by 1 base and J by 2 bases; unmatched bases: 16. The CDR3 contains 19 residues. CDR1 and CDR2 (germline): SGHTA, FQGNSA. This chain's CDR3 is CASSLGLGAGAVVQETQYF. The CDR3 DNA follows: TGTGCCAGCAGCTTAGGTCTCGGGGCGGGAGCGGTTGTGCAAGAGACCCAGTACTTC.

This clonotype has just a few counts. J is TRBJ1-1 and V is TRBV2, with D perhaps matching TRBD1 (5 bases). Germline loops: CDR1 SNHLY, CDR2 FYNNEI. Trimming pared 9 bases from V and 1 base from J, leaving 12 bases between. The CDR3 length is 13 residues. The chain's CDR3 is CASSTVGNTEAFF. CDR3 sequence (DNA): TGTGCCAGTTCGACAGTGGGGAACACTGAAGCTTTCTTT.

This clonotype was observed a handful of times. V is TRBV7-2 and J is TRBJ2-1; weak D call: TRBD1 (6 bases). The CDR3 consists of 14 residues. V was cut by 3 bases and J by 8 bases, with 14 bases left in between. The V gene's germline CDR1 is SGHTA and CDR2 FQGNSA. The CDR3 protein is CASSLFAGADEQFF. The CDR3 nucleotides are TGTGCCAGCAGCTTGTTCGCAGGGGCGGATGAGCAGTTCTTC.

The chain employs TRBV6-2 or TRBV6-3 and TRBJ2-1, with 7 bases that match TRBD2. The CDR3 is 14 residues long. Germline values: CDR1 MNHEY, CDR2 SVGEGT. V dropped 5 bases and J dropped 6; count of bases not matched to a gene: 7. CDR3 sequence reads: CASSPGGRLNEQFF. The CDR3 coding sequence is TGTGCCAGCAGTCCGGGAGGACGGCTCAATGAGCAGTTCTTC.

The chain uses TRBV5-6 and TRBJ2-7; D is possibly TRBD1 (6 bases). V lost 2 bases, J lost 0 bases, and 12 bases lay in between. The CDR3 spans 15 residues. Germline V gene data show CDR1 as SGHDT and CDR2 as YYEEEE. DNA of the CDR3: TGTGCCAGCAGCTTCGGGACAACCAGCTCCTACGAGCAGTACTTC. Translation gives CASSFGTTSSYEQYF.

The gene calls are TRBV6-5 and TRBJ2-1; D tentatively reads TRBD1 or TRBD2 (6 bases each). V was clipped by 2 bases and J by 10 bases, with 9 bases between them. Germline values: CDR1 MNHEY, CDR2 SVGAGI. This CDR3 spans 12 amino acids. The CDR3 DNA reads TGTGCCAGCAGTTACCTGGGGGGCGAGCAGTTCTTC. The encoded protein is CASSYLGGEQFF.

This clonotype came up a few times. With a much larger clone just one base away, this may be a read error. The chain combines TRBV7-2 with TRBJ2-5; TRBD1 might be the D (6 bases). The CDR3 runs 14 residues. The germline V gene encodes CDR1 SGHTA and CDR2 FQGNSA. The V end lost 5 bases, the J end lost 3 bases, and 13 bases lay between the germline ends. The DNA of the CDR3 is TGTGCCAGCAGCCAGAGGACAGAAAAAGAGACCCAGTACTTC. As protein: CASSQRTEKETQYF.

The sample holds a few counts of this clonotype. The rearrangement links TRBV7-6 to TRBJ1-1, with D possibly TRBD1 on 5 matching bases. The CDR3 has 15 amino acids. The germline V and J ends were trimmed by 5 bases and 0 bases, with 13 bases remaining between them. Germline-derived CDR1 and CDR2 are SGHVS and FNYEAQ. The CDR3 loop reads CASSRGTGMNTEAFF. The CDR3 DNA reads as TGTGCCAGCAGCCGCGGGACGGGCATGAACACTGAAGCTTTCTTT.

In its sample, this clonotype was seen a few times. V and J are TRBV7-3 and TRBJ2-1, with 8 nucleotides matching TRBD2. CDR1 is SGHTA and CDR2 is FQGTGA in the germline V gene. The CDR3 is made up of 16 amino acids. Germline trimming cut 1 base from V and 6 bases from J; bases unmatched to any gene: 8. In DNA, the CDR3 is TGTGCCAGCAGCTTAATTGGGACTAGGGGCTTCAATGAGCAGTTCTTC. It yields the protein CASSLIGTRGFNEQFF.

This chain uses TRBV7-3 with TRBJ2-3; 7 bases line up with TRBD1. The CDR3 has 15 amino acids. Trimming removed 8 bases from V and 2 bases from J; junction bases left unmatched: 10. Germline CDR1 reads SGHTA; CDR2 reads FQGTGA. The CDR3 spells CASGDRPSNTDTQYF. CDR3 in DNA: TGTGCCAGCGGGGACAGACCCTCTAACACAGATACGCAGTATTTT.

With regard to this clonotype: Given a much more abundant clone one base away, this may be a read error. V usage is TRBV7-6 and J usage is TRBJ2-7; no reliable D call. Between the trimmed V and J ends, which lost 5 bases and 6 bases, there was a span of 11 bases. The CDR3 is 12 residues long. Germline loops: CDR1 SGHVS, CDR2 FNYEAQ. Here the CDR3 reads CASSPSPCEQYF. The CDR3 bases are TGTGCCAGCAGCCCCTCTCCCTGCGAGCAGTACTTC.

Only one count was recorded for this clonotype. A much more abundant neighbour one base away suggests this may be a read error. This rearrangement joins TRBV6-5 to TRBJ1-1; D call uncertain. This CDR3 contains 14 residues. Germline values: CDR1 MNHEY, CDR2 SVGAGI. CDR3 in amino acids: CANSYRTGDTEAFF. The DNA for the CDR3 is TGTGCCAACAGTTACCGTACGGGTGACACTGAAGCTTTCTTT.

This clonotype was detected ten times or more. The J gene is TRBJ1-1, the V gene TRBV7-3; 7 nucleotides match TRBD1. V shed 5 bases and J 0 bases; nucleotides not matched to a gene: 6. Germline-derived CDR1 and CDR2 are SGHTA and FQGTGA. The CDR3 has 15 amino acids. The CDR3 region has the DNA TGTGCCAGCAGCGGCTCCGGGACAGTGAACACTGAAGCTTTCTTT. Amino acids: CASSGSGTVNTEAFF.

Many counts were recorded for this clonotype. The gene calls are TRBV27 and TRBJ1-1; the D gene is possibly TRBD1 (5 bases). The CDR3 contains 13 residues. Germline CDR1 is MNHEY and CDR2 is SMNVEV (reference sequence). Trimming shortened V by 7 bases and J by 5 bases, and 14 bases separated the two germline ends. Here the CDR3 DNA reads TGTGCCAGCAATAAAGGGGTGGGGACTGAAGCTTTCTTT. This translates into CASNKGVGTEAFF.

This clonotype has only a few counts. This chain connects TRBV4-3 to TRBJ1-1, with D hard to call. The CDR3 totals 13 residues. Germline values: CDR1 LGHNA, CDR2 YSLEER. V was pared by 5 bases and J by 1 base, with 8 bases between. The CDR3 here is CASSSFRNTEAFF. The CDR3 DNA reads as TGCGCCAGCAGCTCCTTCAGGAACACTGAAGCTTTCTTT.

This chain connects TRBV5-1 to TRBJ2-3; D call uncertain. The length of the CDR3 is 14 residues. The V end was cut by 0 bases, the J end by 8 bases, with 13 bases between. Germline V gene data show CDR1 as SGHRS and CDR2 as YFSETQ. For the CDR3, the DNA is TGCGCCAGCAGCTTGGAATCTCCACCAAGTACGCAGTATTTT. Translating it yields CASSLESPPSTQYF.

This clonotype was seen repeatedly, ten times or more. J is TRBJ2-4 and V is TRBV27; 7 bases match TRBD1. The CDR3 is made up of 16 amino acids. Trimming at V came to 4 bases and at J to 3 bases, leaving 9 bases not matched to a gene. Germline values: CDR1 MNHEY, CDR2 SMNVEV (reference sequence). CDR3 nucleotide sequence: TGTGCCAGCAGTTCGCGACAGGGTGTAGACAAAAACATTCAGTACTTC. Amino acids: CASSSRQGVDKNIQYF.

This clonotype has at least ten counts. The genes are TRBV12-3 or TRBV12-4 and TRBJ2-7, with D unclear. V gave up 2 bases and J gave up 6 bases, with 17 bases separating them. CDR3 length equals 15 residues. The CDR3 coding sequence is TGTGCCAGCAGTTTACTCCACGCCACCGGCGGCGAGCAGTACTTC. As protein: CASSLLHATGGEQYF.

This clonotype was counted at least ten times. This chain links TRBV7-8 with TRBJ2-3, with 7 bases aligning to TRBD2. CDR1 and CDR2 from the germline V gene are SGHVS and FQNEAQ. The CDR3 covers 17 residues. V lost 1 base, J lost 0 bases, and 7 bases stayed unmatched. The DNA of the CDR3 is TGTGCCAGCAGCTTAGGGGCTAGCGGTCATAGCACAGATACGCAGTATTTT. As protein: CASSLGASGHSTDTQYF.